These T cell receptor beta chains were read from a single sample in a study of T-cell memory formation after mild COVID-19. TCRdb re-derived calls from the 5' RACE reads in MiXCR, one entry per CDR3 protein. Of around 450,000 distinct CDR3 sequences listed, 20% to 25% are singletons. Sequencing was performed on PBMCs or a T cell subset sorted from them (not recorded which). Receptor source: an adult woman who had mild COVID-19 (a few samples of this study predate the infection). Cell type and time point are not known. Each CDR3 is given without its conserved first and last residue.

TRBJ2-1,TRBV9,ASRGGPLQNEQF
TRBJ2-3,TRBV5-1,ASSSLTSGDTDTQY
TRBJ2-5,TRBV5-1,ASSSTPEETQY
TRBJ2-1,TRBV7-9,ASSPVSGSTYNEQF
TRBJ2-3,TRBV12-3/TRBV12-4,ASRWTSGNTDTQY
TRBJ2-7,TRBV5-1,ASSLEGGGSDEQY
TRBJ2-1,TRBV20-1,SARISSEWRNEQF
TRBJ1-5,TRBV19,ASTKNVGFTSNQPQH
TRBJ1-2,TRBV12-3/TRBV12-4,ASSTAGTNYGYT
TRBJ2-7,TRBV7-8,ASRLGPKGEQY
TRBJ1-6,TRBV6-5,ASTPGNNSPLH
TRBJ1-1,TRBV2,ASSRRAGATMNTEAF
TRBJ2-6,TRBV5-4,ASSLWGALGANVLT
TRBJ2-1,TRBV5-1,ASTPSSSYNEQF
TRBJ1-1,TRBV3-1,ASKTDRKNTEAF
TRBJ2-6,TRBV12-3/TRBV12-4,ASSLANVLT
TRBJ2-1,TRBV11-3,ASSLDEVSLVDEQF
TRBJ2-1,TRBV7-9,ASSLVTGGGNEQF
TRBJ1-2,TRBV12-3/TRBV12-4,ASSPGQINYGYT
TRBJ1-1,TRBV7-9,ASSLTRLAGETF
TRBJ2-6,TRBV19,ASSIDVSGANVLT
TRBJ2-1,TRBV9,ASSTSLAAYNEQF